The clone carrying this T cell receptor beta chain showed up just a few times. Its specificity is not known. This sample is part of a study of human T cells and chemical hapten exposure. Study context: Small volume differences among pooled libraries mainly caused per-sample TCR yield variation.

The study, taken as a whole, reports: TCRs at high frequency, those above 1 in 1000, did not change with DPC sensitization.

CDR3 length: 13 amino acids. Deletions cut 3 bases from V and 4 bases from J, with 9 bases between. The germline gives CDR1 MNHEY, CDR2 SVGAGI. Time point described: healthy volunteer bleed at 6 weeks. The authors extracted total RNA from unfractionated whole blood. Individual cDNA molecules (in the library) carried attached unique molecular identifiers. Authors' data handling: A per-sample median of roughly 96,000 TCRs was observed, with a range of about 20,000 to 750,000. Each CDR3 protein gets one entry after TCRdb re-called the RACE reads with MiXCR. What appears here as the V and J calls and clone size reflects TCRdb's work, not the paper's. Of under 45,000 distinct CDR3 sequences in the sample, around 5% were seen once.

The J gene is TRBJ1-1, the V gene TRBV6-5; D uncertain. The source material was whole blood. This receptor was obtained from a human donor in good health. Some clones in this sample may be carry-over from other donors' samples. For the CDR3, the DNA is TGTGCCAGCAGTTATGGCGATAGCACTGAAGCTTTCTTT. This translates into CASSYGDSTEAFF.